One sample yielded the 3 T cell receptor beta chains listed below, sequenced in a study of T-cell reconstitution after alpha-beta-depleted transplantation in children. A TCRbeta library incorporating unique molecular identifiers was prepared. TCRdb ran MiXCR on the PCR reads and lists one entry per CDR3 protein. The sample lists 400,000 to 500,000 distinct CDR3 sequences, 11% occurring once. Material: PBMCs from the stem cell graft donor, obtained from the stem cell graft. These receptors originate from a human donor who donated a stem cell graft to a child with acute myeloid leukemia.

This clonotype has only a few counts. The rearrangement links TRBV5-1 to TRBJ2-1; TRBD1 matches at 12 bases. Germline CDR1 SGHRS, CDR2 YFSETQ. CDR3 length: 17 residues. After removal of 0 bases from V and 10 bases from J, the junction contained 11 bases not matched to a gene. The CDR3 nucleotides read TGCGCCAGCAGCTTGGATGTTAGGGACAGGGGGCGCGTGGAGCAGTTCTTC. Translated, it gives CASSLDVRDRGRVEQFF. The full variable domain, with the rest looked up from reference TRBV5-1 and TRBJ2-1, is KAGVTQTPRYLIKTRGQQVTLSCSPISGHRSVSWYQQTPGQGLQFLFEYFSETQRNKGNFPGRFSGRQFSNSRSEMNVSTLELGDSALYLCASSLDVRDRGRVEQFFGPGTRLTVL.

This clonotype appeared a few times. The V gene is TRBV9, the J gene TRBJ1-3, with no clear D. This CDR3 has 14 amino acids. Deletions cut 4 bases from V and 4 bases from J, with 12 bases between. In germline, CDR1 is SGDLS, CDR2 YYNGEE. The chain's CDR3 is CASSPPGSGNTIYF. CDR3 DNA: TGTGCCAGCAGCCCCCCGGGGAGCGGAAACACCATATATTTT.

A few counts support this clonotype. The rearrangement uses TRBV20-1 and TRBJ2-3, with 10 nucleotides matching TRBD2. The CDR3 length is 16 residues. J lost 4 bases, V lost 4 bases, and 11 bases had no gene match. Germline CDR1 reads DFQATT; CDR2 reads SNEGSKA (reference sequence). In DNA, the CDR3 is TGCAGTGCTAACCCCGCAACTAGCGGGGTTCCAGATACGCAGTATTTT. Its protein is CSANPATSGVPDTQYF.